The 30 T cell receptor beta chains below were found in one sample sequenced in a study of cytomegalovirus exposure and HLA in healthy donors. The method was immunoSEQ multiplex PCR; TCRdb's version includes in-frame clones alone and lacks a portion of them. The table lists tens of thousands of clones, 95% of them singletons, with around 0.69% in the top ten. Sample: PBMCs. The receptors come from a woman aged 18-29 years in good health and CMV-seronegative.

The V call is TRBV6-5, the J call TRBJ2-1; no definite D call. The CDR3 runs 12 residues. V was cut by 2 bases and J by 7 bases, with 6 bases left in between. Germline V gene lookup returns CDR1 MNHEY and CDR2 SVGAGI. The CDR3 coding sequence is TGTGCCAGCAGTTACGGTCAGAATGAGCAGTTCTTC. It encodes CASSYGQNEQFF.

The table lists this clone with a count of one. The rearrangement links TRBV10-2 to TRBJ1-4, with 9 bases aligning to TRBD1. This CDR3 has 15 residues. J gave up 8 bases and V 6 bases, and 10 bases lay outside the gene matches. Germline V gene data show CDR1 as WSHSY and CDR2 as SAAADI. The CDR3 DNA sequence: TGCGCCAGCAGCCTGACAGGGGGGCTGGGGGAAAAACTGTTTTTT. This translates into CASSLTGGLGEKLFF.

The genes are TRBV27 and TRBJ1-6; 11 positions agree with TRBD1. CDR3 length equals 16 residues. Germline V gene lookup returns CDR1 MNHEY and CDR2 SMNVEV (reference sequence). J lost 7 bases, V lost 7 bases, and 9 bases had no gene match. Here the CDR3 reads CASKMNRDRGNSPLHF. The CDR3 DNA reads TGTGCCAGCAAAATGAACCGGGACAGGGGGAATTCACCCCTCCACTTT.

This chain uses TRBV25-1 with TRBJ2-7, with D tentatively TRBD1 (5 bases). The germline gives CDR1 MGHDK, CDR2 SYGVNS. The CDR3 loop spans 14 amino acids. The V end lost 8 bases, the J end lost 1 base, and 15 bases lay between the germline ends. The CDR3 region is CASLGRDVSYEQYF. CDR3 coding DNA: TGTGCCAGCCTTGGCAGGGATGTGTCCTACGAGCAGTACTTC.

The genes are TRBV29-1 and TRBJ2-1; 7 bases map to TRBD2. CDR3 size: 15 residues. Germline lookup yields CDR1 SQVTM and CDR2 ANQGSEA. With V trimmed by 5 bases and J by 4 bases, 11 bases remained unmatched. This CDR3 is CSVSPDTGGYNEQFF. The CDR3 DNA reads TGCAGCGTTTCCCCAGACACGGGGGGTTACAATGAGCAGTTCTTC.

The V and J genes are TRBV29-1 and TRBJ2-7; possibly TRBD2 for D (7 bases). CDR1 is SQVTM, CDR2 ANQGSEA, per germline. The CDR3 has 14 amino acids. Trimming cost V 3 bases and J 5 bases, with 17 bases left between them. DNA for the CDR3: TGCAGCGTTGAGGGGGGGCAGGGTGGGAACGAGCAGTACTTC. The encoded protein is CSVEGGQGGNEQYF.

The rearrangement links TRBV11-2 to TRBJ2-5, with 8 bases matching TRBD2. This CDR3 is 14 amino acids long. J gave up 5 bases and V 2 bases, and 4 bases lay outside the gene matches. Germline CDR1 is SGHAT and CDR2 is FQNNGV. As DNA, the CDR3 is TGTGCCAGCAGCTTAATAGCGGGACGGGAGACCCAGTACTTC. Translating it yields CASSLIAGRETQYF.

The chain carries TRBV4-1 and TRBJ1-3; the D gene is possibly TRBD1 (6 bases). V lost 3 bases and J lost 7, with 22 bases in between. Germline-derived CDR1 and CDR2 are MGHRA and YSYEKL. The CDR3 spans 17 residues. CDR3 sequence: CASSQGGAGFDTNTIYF. The CDR3 bases are TGCGCCAGCAGCCAGGGGGGGGCGGGATTCGATACGAACACCATATATTTT.

The gene calls are TRBV30 and TRBJ1-1, with D possibly TRBD1 on 5 matching bases. V was pared by 5 bases and J by 1 base, with 14 bases between. Germline CDR1 reads GTSNPN; CDR2 reads SVGIG (reference sequence). The CDR3 sequence is 14 residues long. CDR3 nucleotides: TGTGCCTGGGTACGCAGGGCCCCGAACACTGAAGCTTTCTTT. Residues: CAWVRRAPNTEAFF.

The V and J genes are TRBV9 and TRBJ2-3; weak D call: TRBD2 (6 bases). The ends were cut back, 0 bases at V and 0 bases at J, with 8 bases in the middle. There are 15 residues in the CDR3. Germline V gene data show CDR1 as SGDLS and CDR2 as YYNGEE. The CDR3 bases are TGTGCCAGCAGCGTAGGGCTAGCGAGCACAGATACGCAGTATTTT. It yields the protein CASSVGLASTDTQYF.

V gene TRBV2 combines with J gene TRBJ2-7; D is unclear. Trimming took off 6 bases at V and 2 bases at J, with 11 bases between the two ends. The germline V gene encodes CDR1 SNHLY and CDR2 FYNNEI. This CDR3 comprises 13 residues. The CDR3 region has the DNA TGTGCCAGCAGCCTAGGTGCGGCCTACGAGCAGTACTTC. This codes for CASSLGAAYEQYF.

This clone was seen once. V is TRBV5-1 and J is TRBJ2-1; 7 bases are a match to TRBD1. This CDR3 contains 15 residues. With V trimmed by 6 bases and J by 5 bases, 11 bases remained unmatched. Germline CDR1 reads SGHRS; CDR2 reads YFSETQ. The CDR3 region is CASTWGTELHNEQFF. DNA for the CDR3: TGCGCCAGCACCTGGGGGACAGAACTCCACAATGAGCAGTTCTTC.

This sequence joins TRBV7-2 and TRBJ2-7; 15 positions match TRBD2. CDR3 size: 19 residues. V gave up 2 bases and J gave up 0 bases; unmatched junction bases: 8. CDR1 and CDR2 from the germline V gene are SGHTA and FQGNSA. CDR3 in DNA: TGTGCCAGCAGCTTATTCCCCGGGACTAGCGGGAGGAGCTCCTACGAGCAGTACTTC. Protein: CASSLFPGTSGRSSYEQYF.

CDR3 in amino acids: CASSRTKQETQYF. As DNA, the CDR3 is TGTGCCAGCAGCCGGACTAAACAAGAGACCCAGTACTTC. V and J are TRBV7-2 and TRBJ2-5; possibly TRBD2 for D (6 bases). This CDR3 region has 13 residues. The V end lost 5 bases, the J end lost 2 bases, and 9 bases lay between the germline ends. Germline V gene sequence: CDR1 SGHTA, CDR2 FQGNSA.

The V and J genes are TRBV29-1 and TRBJ2-6; a possible D gene is TRBD2 (5 bases). Trimming took off 1 base at V and 3 bases at J, with 10 bases between the two ends. The CDR3 totals 15 residues. The germline gives CDR1 SQVTM, CDR2 ANQGSEA. The CDR3 spells CSVEGTGIGANVLTF. The DNA for the CDR3 is TGCAGCGTTGAAGGGACTGGGATTGGGGCCAACGTCCTGACTTTC.

This chain connects TRBV29-1 to TRBJ2-5; a possible D gene is TRBD2 (6 bases). Germline CDR1 SQVTM, CDR2 ANQGSEA. This CDR3 comprises 13 residues. The V gene lost 3 bases and the J gene lost 6 bases, with 14 bases spanning the gap. The CDR3 protein is CSVDLGSPKTQYF. The CDR3 region has the DNA TGCAGCGTTGATCTCGGGAGTCCGAAGACCCAGTACTTC.

The V and J genes are TRBV18 and TRBJ2-5, with 9 bases lining up with TRBD2. Germline V gene sequence: CDR1 KGHSH, CDR2 LQKENI. The CDR3 covers 16 residues. The V segment lost 4 bases and the J segment 2 bases; nucleotides outside the gene matches: 8. The CDR3 DNA reads TGTGCCAGCTCACTGCCGGGACTAGCTGTACAAGAGACCCAGTACTTC. Translation: CASSLPGLAVQETQYF.

The chain uses TRBV19 and TRBJ1-5, with D unresolved. CDR1 and CDR2 from the germline V gene are LNHDA and SQIVND (reference sequence). Deletions cut 6 bases from V and 2 bases from J, with 17 bases between. The CDR3 extends over 16 amino acids. The CDR3 is CASSLLGRVGNQPQHF. CDR3 nucleotides: TGTGCCAGTAGCCTTCTGGGGAGGGTTGGCAATCAGCCCCAGCATTTT.

This sequence joins TRBV19 and TRBJ2-7; TRBD1 is a possible D gene (6 bases). V gave up 4 bases and J gave up 7 bases, with 14 bases separating them. CDR1 is LNHDA, CDR2 SQIVND, per germline (reference sequence). CDR3 length: 13 amino acids. For the CDR3, the DNA is TGTGCCAGTAGTAGCTGGACAGTCGGGGAGCAGTACTTC. Encoded protein: CASSSWTVGEQYF.

This chain uses TRBV7-9 with TRBJ1-4; 7 nucleotides agree with TRBD1. V shed 5 bases and J 8 bases; nucleotides not matched to a gene: 5. The CDR3 extends over 13 amino acids. CDR1 and CDR2 from the germline V gene are SEHNR and FQNEAQ (reference sequence). The CDR3 region is CASSPGRGEKLFF. DNA of the CDR3: TGTGCCAGCAGCCCCGGCAGGGGGGAAAAACTGTTTTTT.

This chain uses TRBV6-5 with TRBJ1-1, with TRBD1 as a possible D gene (5 bases). Per the germline V gene, CDR1 is MNHEY and CDR2 is SVGAGI. This CDR3 is built from 13 residues. The germline V and J ends were trimmed by 6 bases and 2 bases, with 10 bases remaining between them. For the CDR3, the DNA is TGTGCCAGCAGCTGGGGGGGTAACACTGAAGCTTTCTTT. This translates into CASSWGGNTEAFF.

V gene TRBV28 combines with J gene TRBJ1-3; unclear D gene. Germline V gene data show CDR1 as MDHEN and CDR2 as SYDVKM. This CDR3 region has 16 residues. Between the trimmed V and J ends, which lost 2 bases and 0 bases, there was a span of 11 bases. CDR3 loop: CASSLPLDFSGNTIYF. The CDR3 nucleotides are TGTGCCAGCAGTTTACCATTGGACTTCTCTGGAAACACCATATATTTT.

The rearrangement links TRBV27 to TRBJ2-7; D perhaps matches TRBD1 (5 bases). The germline V gene has CDR1 MNHEY and CDR2 SMNVEV (reference sequence). The CDR3 totals 14 residues. Trimming removed 6 bases at V and 0 bases at J, with 12 bases between. CDR3 region: CASSRAGISYEQYF. DNA of the CDR3: TGTGCCAGCAGCCGCGCAGGGATCTCCTACGAGCAGTACTTC.

The V and J genes are TRBV19 and TRBJ1-3; D is unresolved. V was pared by 6 bases and J by 2 bases, with 8 bases between. This CDR3 has 13 residues. Germline V gene data show CDR1 as LNHDA and CDR2 as SQIVND (reference sequence). The chain's CDR3 is CASRTSTGNTIYF. In nucleotides, the CDR3 is TGTGCCAGTAGGACAAGTACTGGAAACACCATATATTTT.

The rearrangement uses TRBV6-5 and TRBJ2-7; 13 bases map to TRBD2. This CDR3 region has 14 residues. Germline V gene lookup returns CDR1 MNHEY and CDR2 SVGAGI. The trim removed 6 bases at V and 5 bases at J, leaving 4 bases unmatched. The CDR3 loop reads CASSLGLAGDEQYF. Written as DNA, the CDR3 is TGTGCCAGCAGCTTAGGACTAGCGGGAGACGAGCAGTACTTC.

The V call is TRBV27, the J call TRBJ2-1, with 9 bases identical to TRBD1. Germline lookup yields CDR1 MNHEY and CDR2 SMNVEV (reference sequence). V gave up 4 bases and J gave up 2 bases; unmatched junction bases: 18. The CDR3 sequence is 20 residues long. CDR3 DNA: TGTGCCAGCAGTTCGGACAACCCGGGACAGGGTTCGATAACCTACAATGAGCAGTTCTTC. Translating it yields CASSSDNPGQGSITYNEQFF.

The J gene is TRBJ2-5, the V gene TRBV15; maybe TRBD1 (5 bases). V shed 5 bases and J shed 2 bases, with 15 bases lying between them. Germline V gene lookup returns CDR1 LNHNV and CDR2 YYDKDF (reference sequence). The CDR3 contains 15 residues. CDR3 in DNA: TGTGCCACCAGCGGACAAGGTACAGGACAAGAGACCCAGTACTTC. This sequence encodes CATSGQGTGQETQYF.

This sequence joins TRBV7-2 and TRBJ2-1; TRBD2 is a possible D gene (6 bases). This CDR3 spans 14 amino acids. Trimming left V 5 bases short and J 7 bases short, with 15 bases between. Germline V CDR1 and CDR2: SGHTA, FQGNSA. This CDR3 reads CASSSVTSSNEQFF. The CDR3 region has the DNA TGTGCCAGCAGCAGCGTGACTAGTTCTAATGAGCAGTTCTTC.

The chain joins TRBV5-6 to TRBJ1-2; the match to TRBD1 covers 8 bases. The CDR3 contains 17 residues. Trimming removed 2 bases from V and 2 bases from J; junction bases left unmatched: 11. Germline V CDR1 and CDR2: SGHDT, YYEEEE. CDR3 bases: TGTGCCAGCAGCTTAGGGCAGGGGGCCGATTGGAACTATGGCTACACCTTC. Protein sequence: CASSLGQGADWNYGYTF.

The chain is built from TRBV19 and TRBJ1-2; TRBD1 matches 7 bases. CDR1 is LNHDA and CDR2 is SQIVND in the germline V gene (reference sequence). With 5 bases clipped from V and 2 bases from J, the junction kept 2 bases outside the gene matches. This CDR3 spans 13 amino acids. The CDR3: CASSPDRNYGYTF. In DNA, the CDR3 is TGTGCCAGTAGTCCGGACAGGAACTATGGCTACACCTTC.